Shown below are 13 T cell receptor beta chains from a single sample sequenced in a study of blood T cell repertoires in COVID-19. Repertoires were generated with immunoSEQ multiplex PCR, while TCRdb's copy carries only in-frame clones and drops some. This sample carries 40,000 to 50,000 clones, approximately 82% of them seen once, and the ten largest clones take around 40%. The specimen sequenced was peripheral blood. The source is a woman of 80 years or more with acute or convalescent COVID-19.

This chain uses TRBV3-1 (or the pseudogene TRBV3-2) with TRBJ2-3; 12 bases agree with TRBD2. The CDR3 consists of 17 residues. Trimming took 4 bases from V and 2 from J; bases not matched to a gene: 7. Germline CDR1 is LGHDT and CDR2 is YNNKEL (reference sequence). In DNA form, the CDR3 reads TGTGCCAGCAGCCGGCGACTAGCGGGGGACTTCACAGATACGCAGTATTTT. It specifies CASSRRLAGDFTDTQYF.

The chain has TRBV24-1 and TRBJ2-2; tentatively, D is TRBD1 (5 bases). Germline lookup yields CDR1 KGHDR and CDR2 SFDVKD. The V gene lost 5 bases and the J gene lost 0 bases, with 9 bases spanning the gap. The CDR3 consists of 15 residues. In nucleotides, the CDR3 is TGTGCCACCAGTGCCCTGACAGCGAACACCGGGGAGCTGTTTTTT. It yields the protein CATSALTANTGELFF.

The chain recombines TRBV11-2 with TRBJ2-5; D might be TRBD2 (5 bases). The V gene lost 1 base and the J gene lost 5 bases, with 14 bases spanning the gap. This CDR3 comprises 15 residues. Germline V gives CDR1 SGHAT, CDR2 FQNNGV. The CDR3 nucleotides read TGTGCCAGCAGCTTAGGGTCGGCACTAGGTGAGACCCAGTACTTC. Its translation is CASSLGSALGETQYF.

The chain couples TRBV10-3 to TRBJ2-3, with TRBD1 matching over 7 bases. V dropped 3 bases and J dropped 5; count of bases not matched to a gene: 8. The length of the CDR3 is 15 residues. The germline CDR1 and CDR2 sequences are ENHRY and SYGVKD. Written as DNA, the CDR3 is TGTGCCATCAGTGACCGCGACAGGGTAATAGATACGCAGTATTTT. It is translated as CAISDRDRVIDTQYF.

This clone has a single count. The chain recombines TRBV29-1 with TRBJ2-6; 8 bases agree with TRBD2. The CDR3 runs to 13 residues. With 7 bases clipped from V and 3 bases from J, the junction kept 2 bases outside the gene matches. Per germline, CDR1 SQVTM and CDR2 ANQGSEA. CDR3 amino acids: CSAGGVGANVLTF. CDR3 bases: TGCAGCGCGGGAGGGGTTGGGGCCAACGTCCTGACTTTC.

This clone has only a few counts. This chain uses TRBV30 with TRBJ1-6; tentatively, D is TRBD1 (6 bases). The V end was cut by 4 bases, the J end by 4 bases, with 14 bases between. Germline assignment: CDR1 GTSNPN and CDR2 SVGIG (reference sequence). The CDR3 runs 15 residues. In DNA, the CDR3 is TGTGCCTGGACCGAGGGACACTCATATAATTCACCCCTCCACTTT. Protein sequence: CAWTEGHSYNSPLHF.

The V call is TRBV4-3, the J call TRBJ1-3; D not resolved. Trimming pared 0 bases from V and 4 bases from J, leaving 19 bases between. The length of the CDR3 is 18 residues. Germline-derived CDR1 and CDR2 are LGHNA and YSLEER. The DNA of the CDR3 is TGCGCCAGCAGCCAAGATCGAGGAAGGTCCCGGTTGGGAAACACCATATATTTT. This encodes CASSQDRGRSRLGNTIYF.

J is TRBJ2-3 and V is TRBV6-5, with TRBD1 as a possible D gene (6 bases). The germline V and J ends were trimmed by 4 bases and 2 bases, with 13 bases remaining between them. CDR3 size: 15 residues. Germline values: CDR1 MNHEY, CDR2 SVGAGI. The CDR3 reads CASSSEGQTTDTQYF. The CDR3 coding sequence is TGTGCCAGCAGTTCAGAGGGACAAACCACAGATACGCAGTATTTT.

The chain joins TRBV7-2 to TRBJ2-3; 7 positions agree with TRBD2. This CDR3 contains 16 residues. Looked up from germline, CDR1 is SGHTA and CDR2 is FQGNSA. The V gene end was trimmed by 5 bases and the J gene end by 2 bases; junction bases not matched to a gene: 10. The DNA for the CDR3 is TGTGCCAGCAGCCAAGGGACTACTGGAACCACAGATACGCAGTATTTT. Translating it yields CASSQGTTGTTDTQYF.

V and J are TRBV5-1 and TRBJ2-1; D not resolved. The CDR3 is made up of 13 amino acids. The ends were cut back, 1 base at V and 5 bases at J, with 7 bases in the middle. The germline gives CDR1 SGHRS, CDR2 YFSETQ. The CDR3 spells CASSLLRDNEQFF. DNA of the CDR3: TGCGCCAGCAGCTTGTTACGGGACAATGAGCAGTTCTTC. The whole variable domain, filled in from reference TRBV5-1 and TRBJ2-1, reads KAGVTQTPRYLIKTRGQQVTLSCSPISGHRSVSWYQQTPGQGLQFLFEYFSETQRNKGNFPGRFSGRQFSNSRSEMNVSTLELGDSALYLCASSLLRDNEQFFGPGTRLTVL.

The chain is built from TRBV2 and TRBJ1-5, with D perhaps matching TRBD1 (5 bases). Germline V gene data show CDR1 as SNHLY and CDR2 as FYNNEI. Between the trimmed V and J ends, which lost 6 bases and 7 bases, there was a span of 13 bases. The CDR3 consists of 13 residues. CDR3 region: CASSGQRIQPQHF. CDR3 nucleotide sequence: TGTGCCAGCAGCGGACAAAGAATACAGCCCCAGCATTTT.

This clone was counted a few times. The chain has TRBV7-2 and TRBJ1-2; TRBD1 is a possible D gene (6 bases). This CDR3 region has 13 residues. The ends were cut back, 5 bases at V and 2 bases at J, with 9 bases in the middle. CDR1 is SGHTA and CDR2 is FQGNSA in the germline V gene. The CDR3 protein is CASSAQGNYGYTF. The CDR3 bases are TGTGCCAGCAGCGCCCAGGGGAACTATGGCTACACCTTC. The entire variable domain, with the rest obtained from reference TRBV7-2 and TRBJ1-2, is as follows: GAGVSQSPSNKVTEKGKDVELRCDPISGHTALYWYRQSLGQGLEFLIYFQGNSAPDKSGLPSDRFSAERTGGSVSTLTIQRTQQEDSAVYLCASSAQGNYGYTFGSGTRLTVV.

CDR3 DNA sequence: TGCGCCAGCAGTGATTCGAGGGTTAACGAGCAGTACTTC. It codes for CASSDSRVNEQYF. The rearrangement links TRBV10-1 to TRBJ2-7, with D possibly matching TRBD2 (5 bases). The CDR3 has 13 amino acids. Germline V lookup: CDR1 WNHNN, CDR2 SYGVQD (reference sequence). V lost 3 bases and J 5 bases, leaving 11 bases between the germline ends.